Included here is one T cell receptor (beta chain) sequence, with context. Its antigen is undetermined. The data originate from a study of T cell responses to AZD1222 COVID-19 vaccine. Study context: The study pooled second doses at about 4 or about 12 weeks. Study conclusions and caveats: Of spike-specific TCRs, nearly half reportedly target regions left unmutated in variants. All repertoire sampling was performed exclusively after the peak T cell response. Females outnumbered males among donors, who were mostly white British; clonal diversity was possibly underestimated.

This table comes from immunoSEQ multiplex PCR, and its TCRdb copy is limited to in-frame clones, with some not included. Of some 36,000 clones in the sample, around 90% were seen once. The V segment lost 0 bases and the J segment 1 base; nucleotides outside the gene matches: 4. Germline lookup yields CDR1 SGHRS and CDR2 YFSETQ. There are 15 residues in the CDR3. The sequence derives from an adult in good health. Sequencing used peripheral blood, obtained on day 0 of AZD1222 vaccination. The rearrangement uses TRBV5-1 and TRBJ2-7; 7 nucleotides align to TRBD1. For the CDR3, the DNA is TGCGCCAGCAGCTTGGGCGGACAGGTTTCCTACGAGCAGTACTTC. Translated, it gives CASSLGGQVSYEQYF.